This paragraph covers one T cell receptor (beta chain) sequence. This record belongs to a study of T cell changes during pregnancy in multiple sclerosis. Method: immunoSEQ multiplex PCR; TCRdb's copy keeps in-frame clones and lacks some. The sample contains around 72,000 clones, around nine tenths of which appear only once. Unmatched junction bases numbered 11, after V lost 0 bases and J lost 7 bases. The CDR3 is made up of 16 amino acids. The TCR originated in a female donor with multiple sclerosis, enrolled in a pregnancy study. Sequences were derived from CD4+ T cells from peripheral blood mononuclear cells, sampled before pregnancy. This chain connects TRBV23-1 to TRBJ2-7, with 8 bases matching TRBD2. TRBV23-1 is marked as an open reading frame, function uncertain. This CDR3 reads CASSQSGPSGWEEQYF. CDR3 DNA sequence: TGCGCCAGCAGTCAATCGGGTCCTAGCGGGTGGGAGGAGCAGTACTTC.